This T cell receptor (beta chain) was recorded in a study of CD8 T cells in Susac syndrome. The germline gives CDR1 KGHSH, CDR2 LQKENI. V shed 6 bases and J 0 bases; nucleotides not matched to a gene: 7. The length of the CDR3 is 15 residues. Peripheral blood CD8+ and CD4+ T cells were profiled by TCR beta sequencing. Negative isolation yielded CD4+ and CD8+ T cells, and FACS enriched TEMRA cells. Study-wide results and caveats: The study acknowledged a relatively small number of individuals in its TCR sequencing and HLA analysis.

A quantity of roughly 0.5 to 1 ug RNA underwent reverse transcription using random hexamers. One entry per CDR3 protein results from TCRdb running MiXCR on the immunoSEQ multiplex PCR reads. Here the sample spans under 250,000 distinct CDR3 sequences, over 85% being singletons. In regard to this clonotype: Its antigen is unknown.

The receptor's source is a human donor with multiple sclerosis. The chain combines TRBV18 with TRBJ1-2; 7 bases are shared with TRBD1. Specimen: CD4+ T cells from PBMCs. The CDR3 bases are TGTGCCAGCTCCCCGGGGACAGTAGCTAACTATGGCTACACCTTC. It is translated as CASSPGTVANYGYTF.